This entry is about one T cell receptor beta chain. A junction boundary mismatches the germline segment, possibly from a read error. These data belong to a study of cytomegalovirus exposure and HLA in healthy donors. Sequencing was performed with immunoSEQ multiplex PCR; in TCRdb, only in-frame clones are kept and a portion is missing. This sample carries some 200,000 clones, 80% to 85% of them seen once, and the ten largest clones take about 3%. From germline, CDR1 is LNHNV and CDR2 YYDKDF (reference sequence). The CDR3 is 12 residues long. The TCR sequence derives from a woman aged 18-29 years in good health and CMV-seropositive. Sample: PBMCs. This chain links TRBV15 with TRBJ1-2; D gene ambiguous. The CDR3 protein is CATSRELGVPGF. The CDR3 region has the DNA TGTGCCACCAGCAGAGAATTAGGTGTTCCAGGCTTC.